Given below is one T cell receptor beta chain in context. TCRdb's table, derived via immunoSEQ multiplex PCR, lists solely in-frame clones and lacks some. This sample carries about 300,000 clones, approximately 86% of them seen once, and the ten largest clones take approximately 2.2%. CDR1 SGHTA and CDR2 FQGNSA come from the germline V gene. The CDR3 extends over 15 amino acids. V lost 5 bases and J lost 3; bases outside the gene matches: 8. The sample originates from a study of blood T cell repertoires in COVID-19. In the study overall: Material from acute and convalescent COVID-19 was sourced from the United States, Italy and Spain.

The sample consisted of peripheral blood. The TCR was taken from a man aged 18 to 29 with active or convalescent COVID-19. The chain links TRBV7-2 to TRBJ2-7, with 9 bases fitting TRBD1. CDR3 DNA: TGTGCCAGCAGCCCGAGACAGGGGGGGGTCTACGAGCAGTACTTC. As protein: CASSPRQGGVYEQYF.